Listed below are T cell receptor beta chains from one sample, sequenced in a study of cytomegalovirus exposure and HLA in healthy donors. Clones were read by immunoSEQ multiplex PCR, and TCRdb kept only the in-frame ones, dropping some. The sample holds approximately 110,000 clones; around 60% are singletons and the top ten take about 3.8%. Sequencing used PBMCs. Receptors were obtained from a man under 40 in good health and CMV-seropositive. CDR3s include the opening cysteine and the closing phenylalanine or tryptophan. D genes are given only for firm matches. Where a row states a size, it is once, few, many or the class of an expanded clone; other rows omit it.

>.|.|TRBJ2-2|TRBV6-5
CASSYGLEGITGELFF
TGTGCCAGCAGTTACGGTCTCGAGGGCATCACCGGGGAGCTGTTTTTT
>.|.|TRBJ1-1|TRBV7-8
CASSKPGHMNTEAFF
TGTGCCAGCAGCAAACCCGGACATATGAACACTGAAGCTTTCTTT
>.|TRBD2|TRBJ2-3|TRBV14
CASSRRGGTSTDTQYF
TGTGCCAGCAGCCGCCGGGGGGGGACAAGCACAGATACGCAGTATTTT
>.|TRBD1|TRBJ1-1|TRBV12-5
CASGFHSGTANTEAFF
TGTGCTAGTGGTTTTCATTCCGGGACAGCAAACACTGAAGCTTTCTTT
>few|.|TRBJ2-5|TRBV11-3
CASSLVTGQETQYF
TGTGCCAGCAGCTTAGTCACAGGCCAAGAGACCCAGTACTTC
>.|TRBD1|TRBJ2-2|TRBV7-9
CASSEPGQGDFGELFF
TGTGCCAGCAGCGAGCCGGGACAGGGAGACTTCGGGGAGCTGTTTTTT
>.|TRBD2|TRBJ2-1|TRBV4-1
CASSSGVALAGASYNEQFF
TGCGCCAGCAGCTCCGGCGTTGCCCTAGCGGGGGCCTCCTACAATGAGCAGTTCTTC
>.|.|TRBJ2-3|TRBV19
CATSPIRTGGTAGSQYF
TGTGCAACTTCTCCCATTAGGACTGGTGGTACAGCAGGTTCGCAGTATTTT
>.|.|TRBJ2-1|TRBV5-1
CASSRGGGNDEQFF
TGCGCCAGCAGCAGGGGAGGTGGAAACGATGAGCAGTTCTTC
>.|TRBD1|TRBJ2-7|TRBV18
CASSPPGQGWEQYF
TGTGCCAGCTCGCCCCCGGGACAGGGGTGGGAGCAGTACTTC
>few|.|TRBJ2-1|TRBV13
CASRSRNEQFF
TGTGCCAGCAGATCTAGGAATGAGCAGTTCTTC
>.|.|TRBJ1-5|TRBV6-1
CARSPTGTNQPQHF
TGTGCCAGGAGCCCCACAGGTACTAATCAGCCCCAGCATTTT
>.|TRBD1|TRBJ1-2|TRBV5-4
CASSFRQGADGYTF
TGTGCCAGCAGCTTCCGACAGGGGGCGGATGGCTACACCTTC
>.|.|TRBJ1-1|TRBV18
CASSEVSTEAFF
TGTGCCAGCTCGGAGGTCAGTACTGAAGCTTTCTTT
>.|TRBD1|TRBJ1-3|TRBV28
CASSLTGGIGNTIYF
TGTGCCAGCAGTTTAACAGGGGGAATAGGAAACACCATATATTTT
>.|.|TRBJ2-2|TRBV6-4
CASSAGTSNTGELFF
TGTGCCAGCAGTGCAGGGACATCGAACACCGGGGAGCTGTTTTTT
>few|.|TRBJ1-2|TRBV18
CASSVTKGDNYGYTF
TGTGCCAGCTCTGTTACTAAGGGGGACAACTATGGCTACACCTTC
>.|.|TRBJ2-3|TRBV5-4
CASSPIPGDTQYF
TGTGCCAGCAGCCCTATCCCCGGGGATACGCAGTATTTT
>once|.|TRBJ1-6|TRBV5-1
CASSLDRAVNSPLHF
TGCGCCAGCAGCTTGGACAGGGCCGTTAATTCACCCCTCCACTTT
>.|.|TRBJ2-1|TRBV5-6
CASSLGPLGNEQFF
TGTGCCAGCAGCTTGGGCCCCCTCGGCAATGAGCAGTTCTTC
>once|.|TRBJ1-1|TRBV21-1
CASSKRRRLGTEAFF
TGTGCCAGCAGCAAACGTCGGAGGCTGGGCACTGAAGCTTTCTTT
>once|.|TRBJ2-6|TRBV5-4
CASSTQGGGANVLTF
TGTGCCAGCAGCACCCAGGGGGGTGGGGCCAACGTCCTGACTTTC
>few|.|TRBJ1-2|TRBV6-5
CASRMPGTNYGYTF
TGTGCCAGCCGTATGCCGGGGACAAACTATGGCTACACCTTC
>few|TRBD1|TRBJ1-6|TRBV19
CASSKQGITNSPLHF
TGTGCCAGTAGTAAACAGGGGATTACTAATTCACCCCTCCACTTT
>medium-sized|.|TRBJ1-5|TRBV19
CASWHQGTPQPQHF
TGTGCCAGTTGGCACCAGGGGACACCACAGCCCCAGCATTTT
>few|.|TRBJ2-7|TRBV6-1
CASSEAQTGYEQYF
TGTGCCAGCAGTGAAGCACAGACAGGATACGAGCAGTACTTC
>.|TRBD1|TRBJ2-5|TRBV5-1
CASSLGRTGVETQYF
TGCGCCAGCAGCTTGGGTAGGACAGGGGTAGAGACCCAGTACTTC
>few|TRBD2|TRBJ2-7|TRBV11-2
CASSTVAGKAYEQYF
TGTGCCAGCAGCACCGTAGCGGGGAAAGCCTACGAGCAGTACTTC
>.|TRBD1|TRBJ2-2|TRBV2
CASSPDRANTGELFF
TGTGCCAGCAGTCCGGACAGGGCGAACACCGGGGAGCTGTTTTTT
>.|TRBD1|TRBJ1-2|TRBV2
CASSIDRASGYTF
TGTGCCAGCAGCATTGACAGGGCCAGTGGCTACACCTTC
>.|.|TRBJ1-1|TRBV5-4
CASRTGSGTEAFF
TGTGCCAGCAGAACAGGCTCAGGCACTGAAGCTTTCTTT
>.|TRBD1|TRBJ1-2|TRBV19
CASSPRDRGPYGYTF
TGTGCCAGTAGCCCCCGGGACAGGGGGCCCTATGGCTACACCTTC
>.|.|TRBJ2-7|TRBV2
CACDSQGYEQYF
TGTGCCTGCGACTCTCAGGGCTACGAGCAGTACTTC
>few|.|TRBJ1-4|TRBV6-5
CASSTRDEKLFF
TGTGCCAGCAGTACGCGGGATGAAAAACTGTTTTTT
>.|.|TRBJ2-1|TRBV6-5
CASRVGRNEQFF
TGTGCCAGCAGGGTCGGGAGAAATGAGCAGTTCTTC
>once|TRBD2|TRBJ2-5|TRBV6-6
CASSYGLAAQQETQYF
TGTGCCAGCAGTTACGGACTAGCGGCGCAGCAAGAGACCCAGTACTTC
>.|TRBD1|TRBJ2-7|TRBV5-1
CASSSPDRDEQYF
TGCGCCAGCAGCTCCCCAGACAGGGACGAGCAGTACTTC
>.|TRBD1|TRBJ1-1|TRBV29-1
CSAPGTGYTEAFF
TGCAGCGCCCCCGGGACAGGGTACACTGAAGCTTTCTTT
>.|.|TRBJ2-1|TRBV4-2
CASSQEERRAYNEQFF
TGTGCCAGCAGCCAAGAAGAGAGACGGGCCTACAATGAGCAGTTCTTC
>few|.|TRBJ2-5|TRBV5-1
CASSLYGEQETQYF
TGCGCCAGCAGCTTGTACGGGGAACAAGAGACCCAGTACTTC
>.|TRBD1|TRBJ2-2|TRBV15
CALQGANTGELFF
TGTGCCTTACAGGGGGCGAACACCGGGGAGCTGTTTTTT
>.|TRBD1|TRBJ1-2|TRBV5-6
CASSLYRGDGYTF
TGTGCCAGCAGCTTATACAGGGGAGATGGCTACACCTTC
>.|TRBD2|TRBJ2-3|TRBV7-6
CASRKAAGTSKADTQYF
TGTGCCAGCAGGAAAGCCGCCGGGACTAGCAAAGCAGATACGCAGTATTTT
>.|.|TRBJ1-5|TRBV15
CATSRGGGNQPQHF
TGTGCCACCAGCAGAGGGGGGGGCAATCAGCCCCAGCATTTT
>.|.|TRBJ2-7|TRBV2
CASQGRKIYEQYF
TGTGCCAGCCAGGGTAGGAAAATCTACGAGCAGTACTTC
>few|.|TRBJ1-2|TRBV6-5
CASSSRWIGGYTF
TGTGCCAGCAGCTCTAGATGGATAGGCGGCTACACCTTC
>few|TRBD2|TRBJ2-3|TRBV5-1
CASSRSPFLAGGSTDTQYF
TGCGCCAGCAGCCGGAGCCCTTTTTTAGCGGGGGGGAGCACAGATACGCAGTATTTT
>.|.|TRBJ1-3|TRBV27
CASSNTGSGNTIYF
TGTGCCAGCAGCAATACAGGGTCTGGAAACACCATATATTTT
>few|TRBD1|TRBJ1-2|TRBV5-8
CASSIRQGGGYGYTF
TGTGCCAGCAGCATTCGACAGGGGGGCGGGTATGGCTACACCTTC
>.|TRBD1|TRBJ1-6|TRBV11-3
CASSPGTANSPLHF
TGTGCCAGCAGCCCCGGGACAGCAAATTCACCCCTCCACTTT
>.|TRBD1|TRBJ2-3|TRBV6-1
CASSARDRGFDTQYF
TGTGCCAGCAGTGCCCGGGACAGGGGTTTTGATACGCAGTATTTT
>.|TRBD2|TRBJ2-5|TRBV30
CAWSRGGDQETQYF
TGTGCCTGGAGTCGGGGGGGGGACCAAGAGACCCAGTACTTC
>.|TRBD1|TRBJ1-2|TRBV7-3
CASSSGQGYGYTF
TGTGCCAGCAGCTCCGGACAGGGCTATGGCTACACCTTC
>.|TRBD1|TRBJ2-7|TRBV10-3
CAITPGQGSYEQYF
TGTGCCATCACGCCGGGACAGGGGTCCTACGAGCAGTACTTC
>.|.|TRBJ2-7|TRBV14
CATGGLGTPHEQYF
TGTGCCACCGGCGGGTTGGGAACCCCCCACGAGCAGTACTTC
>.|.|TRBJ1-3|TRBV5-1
CASSLSGGNTIYF
TGCGCCAGCAGCTTGTCGGGCGGGAACACCATATATTTT